The 31 T cell receptor beta chains in this list originate from one sample, sequenced in a study of cytomegalovirus exposure and HLA in healthy donors. TCRdb keeps only in-frame clones here, not all; method: immunoSEQ multiplex PCR. The sample carries over 200,000 clones, roughly 90% recorded once. The sample taken for sequencing was PBMCs. The receptors shown here come from a woman aged 18-30 years in good health and CMV-seronegative.

The V and J genes are TRBV18 and TRBJ1-3; 9 bases line up with TRBD1. The germline gives CDR1 KGHSH, CDR2 LQKENI. J was trimmed by 1 base and V by 6 bases; bases with no gene match: 10. The CDR3 totals 17 residues. The CDR3, as DNA: TGTGCCAGCTCGCTCCGGGACAGGGTGGCTTCTGGAAACACCATATATTTT. It specifies CASSLRDRVASGNTIYF.

The gene calls are TRBV18 and TRBJ1-1; possibly TRBD1 for D (6 bases). The CDR3 runs to 14 residues. V lost 6 bases to trimming and J lost 0 bases, with 11 bases between them. Germline V gives CDR1 KGHSH, CDR2 LQKENI. In DNA form, the CDR3 reads TGTGCCAGCTCCTCGACAGGCTTGAACACTGAAGCTTTCTTT. It translates to CASSSTGLNTEAFF. Variable domain in full (rest from reference TRBV18 and TRBJ1-1): NAGVMQNPRHLVRRRGQEARLRCSPMKGHSHVYWYRQLPEEGLKFMVYLQKENIIDESGMPKERFSAEFPKEGPSILRIQQVVRGDSAAYFCASSSTGLNTEAFFGQGTRLTVV.

The CDR3 sequence: CASSRPGGPNEQFF. In DNA, the CDR3 is TGTGCCAGCAGTAGGCCGGGGGGGCCTAATGAGCAGTTCTTC. This chain joins TRBV28 and TRBJ2-1; 8 nucleotides match TRBD2. V shed 5 bases, J shed 7 bases, and the junction held 7 bases outside the gene matches. The CDR3 is 14 amino acids. Germline CDR1 is MDHEN and CDR2 is SYDVKM.

The V and J genes are TRBV7-2 and TRBJ1-2; perhaps TRBD1 as D (6 bases). Germline lookup yields CDR1 SGHTA and CDR2 FQGNSA. This CDR3 spans 15 amino acids. Between the trimmed V and J ends, which lost 3 bases and 2 bases, there was a span of 13 bases. The CDR3 spells CASSLSGTTNYGYTF. The CDR3 nucleotides are TGTGCCAGCAGCTTGAGCGGGACAACCAACTATGGCTACACCTTC.

In DNA form, the CDR3 reads TGCAGCGTAACGGGGGACAGCTATGGCTACACCTTC. It specifies CSVTGDSYGYTF. V gene TRBV29-1 combines with J gene TRBJ1-2, with TRBD1 matching over 7 bases. The CDR3 covers 12 residues. The germline V gene encodes CDR1 SQVTM and CDR2 ANQGSEA. The V and J ends lost 6 bases and 4 bases, in that order; junction bases with no gene match: 5. Full variable domain (rest looked up from reference TRBV29-1 and TRBJ1-2): SAVISQKPSRDICQRGTSLTIQCQVDSQVTMMFWYRQQPGQSLTLIATANQGSEATYESGFVIDKFPISRPNLTFSTLTVSNMSPEDSSIYLCSVTGDSYGYTFGSGTRLTVV.

The gene calls are TRBV28 and TRBJ2-2; 8 nucleotides line up with TRBD1. Germline trimming cut 5 bases from V and 4 bases from J; bases unmatched to any gene: 6. Germline V lookup: CDR1 MDHEN, CDR2 SYDVKM. The CDR3 runs to 15 residues. The CDR3 sequence: CASSPRDRITGELFF. The CDR3 bases are TGTGCCAGCAGTCCCCGGGACAGGATCACCGGGGAGCTGTTTTTT.

V and J are TRBV9 and TRBJ1-1, with D tentatively TRBD1 (5 bases). Germline V lookup: CDR1 SGDLS, CDR2 YYNGEE. The CDR3 length is 15 residues. Trimming left V 0 bases short and J 2 bases short, with 11 bases between. The CDR3 is CASSVARGGNTEAFF. CDR3 bases: TGTGCCAGCAGCGTAGCTCGGGGGGGAAACACTGAAGCTTTCTTT.

The gene calls are TRBV14 and TRBJ2-3; 7 bases match TRBD2. Trimming at V came to 0 bases and at J to 4 bases, leaving 13 bases not matched to a gene. CDR1 is SGHDN, CDR2 FVKESK, per germline. The CDR3 length is 18 residues. The CDR3 DNA follows: TGTGCCAGCAGCCAAGAATCCTTTTGGGGGGGGATTGCAGATACGCAGTATTTT. Its translation: CASSQESFWGGIADTQYF.

The chain links TRBV28 to TRBJ1-6, with D perhaps matching TRBD1 (6 bases). CDR1 and CDR2 from the germline V gene are MDHEN and SYDVKM. The V end was cut by 4 bases, the J end by 5 bases, with 9 bases between. The CDR3 runs to 14 residues. The CDR3 here is CASSSPGDNSPLHF. The CDR3 region has the DNA TGTGCCAGCAGTTCGCCAGGGGATAATTCACCCCTCCACTTT. Filled out from reference TRBV28 and TRBJ1-6, the complete variable domain reads DVKVTQSSRYLVKRTGEKVFLECVQDMDHENMFWYRQDPGLGLRLIYFSYDVKMKEKGDIPEGYSVSREKKERFSLILESASTNQTSMYLCASSSPGDNSPLHFGNGTRLTVT.

The V call is TRBV4-2, the J call TRBJ1-5; no firm D call. CDR1 and CDR2 (germline): LGHNA, YNFKEQ. Trimming took 0 bases from V and 7 from J, leaving 13 bases between them. The CDR3 extends over 15 amino acids. The CDR3 loop is CASSQDRGERQPQHF. The CDR3 DNA reads as TGTGCCAGCAGCCAAGATCGGGGAGAGCGGCAGCCCCAGCATTTT.

V usage is TRBV7-9 and J usage is TRBJ1-2; D is perhaps TRBD1 (5 bases). CDR1 SEHNR and CDR2 FQNEAQ come from the germline V gene (reference sequence). The CDR3 is 16 amino acids. V was trimmed by 4 bases and J by 8 bases, leaving 23 bases between them. In DNA, the CDR3 is TGTGCCAGCAGCTCCCAACAGGACGTTCCCTTAGGGGGCTACACCTTC. This encodes CASSSQQDVPLGGYTF.

This chain connects TRBV4-3 to TRBJ2-7; weak D call: TRBD1 (6 bases). V was cut by 1 base and J by 3 bases, with 19 bases left in between. The germline V gene has CDR1 LGHNA and CDR2 YSLEER. This CDR3 region has 17 residues. The CDR3 loop is CASSQVSSGQGYYEQYF. CDR3 DNA sequence: TGCGCCAGCAGCCAAGTATCCTCGGGACAAGGTTACTACGAGCAGTACTTC.

This clone has a single count. The chain recombines TRBV6-5 with TRBJ2-5; TRBD2 matches 7 bases. CDR1 MNHEY and CDR2 SVGAGI come from the germline V gene. CDR3 length equals 15 residues. The J segment lost 4 bases and the V segment lost 2 bases, leaving 7 bases of the junction unmatched. CDR3 loop: CASSYGWGGVETQYF. DNA for the CDR3: TGTGCCAGCAGTTACGGTTGGGGGGGTGTAGAGACCCAGTACTTC.

This rearrangement joins TRBV6-1 to TRBJ1-1; TRBD1 matches 7 bases. Germline CDR1 reads MNHNS; CDR2 reads SASEGT. This CDR3 region has 14 residues. V lost 6 bases and J lost 3; bases outside the gene matches: 7. The CDR3 spells CASSPGTADTEAFF. CDR3 in DNA: TGTGCCAGCAGCCCAGGGACAGCCGACACTGAAGCTTTCTTT.

For the CDR3, the DNA is TGTGCCAGCATAACGGAGACCATGAACACTGAAGCTTTCTTT. Translation: CASITETMNTEAFF. This chain connects TRBV2 to TRBJ1-1; D gene unclear. The CDR3 extends over 14 amino acids. Germline CDR1 reads SNHLY; CDR2 reads FYNNEI. V lost 7 bases and J 0 bases, leaving 12 bases between the germline ends. Full variable domain (outside the CDR3, taken from reference TRBV2 and TRBJ1-1): EPEVTQTPSHQVTQMGQEVILRCVPISNHLYFYWYRQILGQKVEFLVSFYNNEISEKSEIFDDQFSVERPDGSNFTLKIRSTKLEDSAMYFCASITETMNTEAFFGQGTRLTVV.

The chain is built from TRBV6-5 and TRBJ1-2, with D hard to call. This CDR3 spans 13 amino acids. V dropped 2 bases and J dropped 0 bases, with 4 bases sitting between them. CDR1 and CDR2 (germline): MNHEY, SVGAGI. The CDR3 here is CASSYQTNYGYTF. CDR3 in DNA: TGTGCCAGCAGTTACCAGACTAACTATGGCTACACCTTC.

V is TRBV19 and J is TRBJ2-2; TRBD1 aligns across 9 bases. The junction had 10 bases not matched to a gene; V was cut back by 7 bases and J by 7 bases. The CDR3 is 15 amino acids. In germline, CDR1 is LNHDA, CDR2 SQIVND (reference sequence). The CDR3 coding sequence is TGTGCCAGTATAGGTGGACAGGGGTTTCACGGGGAGCTGTTTTTT. This encodes CASIGGQGFHGELFF.

V is TRBV4-1 and J is TRBJ2-2, with D perhaps TRBD2 (6 bases). V lost 1 base to trimming and J lost 3 bases, with 12 bases between them. Germline V lookup: CDR1 MGHRA, CDR2 YSYEKL. CDR3 length: 16 residues. CDR3 in amino acids: CASSQVLAAYTGELFF. CDR3 in DNA: TGCGCCAGCAGCCAAGTATTAGCGGCCTACACCGGGGAGCTGTTTTTT.

The chain combines TRBV28 with TRBJ1-3; TRBD1 matches at 7 bases. J gave up 0 bases and V 5 bases, and 10 bases lay outside the gene matches. This CDR3 is 17 amino acids long. Germline CDR1 and CDR2: MDHEN and SYDVKM. The CDR3 bases are TGTGCCAGCAGTCAAAACAGGGGCCCTAACTCTGGAAACACCATATATTTT. Protein product: CASSQNRGPNSGNTIYF.

The rearrangement links TRBV4-3 to TRBJ2-7, with 7 bases that match TRBD1. Germline-derived CDR1 and CDR2 are LGHNA and YSLEER. V gave up 0 bases and J gave up 10 bases; unmatched junction bases: 9. This CDR3 contains 14 residues. The CDR3 DNA follows: TGCGCCAGCAGCCAAGAGGTGACAGGGACGAGACAGTACTTC. It specifies CASSQEVTGTRQYF.

The chain combines TRBV5-6 with TRBJ1-2; D remains unclear. From germline, CDR1 is SGHDT and CDR2 YYEEEE. The V end was cut by 4 bases, the J end by 6 bases, with 22 bases between. The CDR3 covers 16 residues. CDR3 nucleotide sequence: TGTGCCAGCAGCCACCTCGTCGTGCAGGCCCTGAATGGCTACACCTTC. Translating gives CASSHLVVQALNGYTF.

This chain links TRBV10-3 with TRBJ2-7; tentatively, D is TRBD1 (5 bases). The germline V and J ends were trimmed by 2 bases and 3 bases, with 11 bases remaining between them. The CDR3 runs to 14 residues. Per germline, CDR1 ENHRY and CDR2 SYGVKD. The CDR3 reads CAISEIGAYYEQYF. As DNA, the CDR3 is TGTGCCATCAGTGAGATAGGGGCATACTACGAGCAGTACTTC.

In DNA form, the CDR3 reads TGCGCCAGCAGCAGAACAGGACAGGCAAGTTACAATGAGCAGTTCTTC. Protein sequence: CASSRTGQASYNEQFF. The chain carries TRBV5-1 and TRBJ2-1; 7 nucleotides line up with TRBD1. Germline CDR1 SGHRS, CDR2 YFSETQ. The CDR3 contains 16 residues. V dropped 4 bases and J dropped 4; count of bases not matched to a gene: 11.

The chain employs TRBV27 and TRBJ2-1, with D possibly being TRBD1 (5 bases). The germline V and J ends were trimmed by 6 bases and 5 bases, with 17 bases remaining between them. Per germline, CDR1 MNHEY and CDR2 SMNVEV (reference sequence). CDR3 length: 15 amino acids. The CDR3 nucleotides read TGTGCCAGCAGCGTATTCGGACAAGTCCACAATGAGCAGTTCTTC. Protein sequence: CASSVFGQVHNEQFF.

This clone was seen only once. The V and J genes are TRBV6-5 and TRBJ2-7, with a possible D match to TRBD1 (6 bases). Per germline, CDR1 MNHEY and CDR2 SVGAGI. The CDR3 has 12 amino acids. The V gene lost 6 bases and the J gene lost 2 bases, with 8 bases spanning the gap. The CDR3 is CASRTGAYEQYF. The CDR3 DNA reads as TGTGCCAGCAGGACAGGCGCCTACGAGCAGTACTTC.

CDR3 DNA: TGTGCCAGCAGTAGCGGGGGGAACAATGAGCAGTTCTTC. Translated: CASSSGGNNEQFF. This chain connects TRBV7-8 to TRBJ2-1; 10 bases are a match to TRBD2. From germline, CDR1 is SGHVS and CDR2 FQNEAQ. The CDR3 totals 13 residues. V trimming: 6 bases; J trimming: 5 bases; junction bases outside the gene matches: 1.

This clone has only one observation. This rearrangement joins TRBV2 to TRBJ2-7; D perhaps matches TRBD2 (6 bases). CDR1 and CDR2 from the germline V gene are SNHLY and FYNNEI. V shed 7 bases and J shed 2 bases, with 15 bases lying between them. The CDR3 has 14 amino acids. The CDR3 sequence: CASIGTPPPYEQYF. The CDR3 DNA follows: TGTGCCAGCATCGGGACTCCGCCCCCCTACGAGCAGTACTTC. Filled out from reference TRBV2 and TRBJ2-7, the complete variable domain reads EPEVTQTPSHQVTQMGQEVILRCVPISNHLYFYWYRQILGQKVEFLVSFYNNEISEKSEIFDDQFSVERPDGSNFTLKIRSTKLEDSAMYFCASIGTPPPYEQYFGPGTRLTVT.

This sequence joins TRBV11-3 and TRBJ2-5; 8 positions match TRBD2. CDR1 and CDR2 (germline): SGHNT, YENEEA. This CDR3 region has 16 residues. Unmatched junction bases numbered 10, after V lost 5 bases and J lost 2 bases. CDR3 in DNA: TGTGCCAGCAGCCAGCGGTTAGCGGGGATGCAAGAGACCCAGTACTTC. This encodes CASSQRLAGMQETQYF.

This chain links TRBV5-1 with TRBJ1-3; TRBD1 is a possible D gene (6 bases). The ends were cut back, 4 bases at V and 1 base at J, with 15 bases in the middle. CDR3 length: 16 amino acids. Looked up from germline, CDR1 is SGHRS and CDR2 is YFSETQ. The CDR3 sequence: CASSGGAEPSGNTIYF. CDR3 in DNA: TGCGCCAGCAGCGGGGGGGCAGAGCCTTCTGGAAACACCATATATTTT. The full variable domain, completed using reference TRBV5-1 and TRBJ1-3, is KAGVTQTPRYLIKTRGQQVTLSCSPISGHRSVSWYQQTPGQGLQFLFEYFSETQRNKGNFPGRFSGRQFSNSRSEMNVSTLELGDSALYLCASSGGAEPSGNTIYFGEGSWLTVV.

The chain links TRBV6-5 to TRBJ1-1; 7 nucleotides line up with TRBD1. V gave up 4 bases and J gave up 4 bases; unmatched junction bases: 3. The CDR3 is 13 residues long. Germline values: CDR1 MNHEY, CDR2 SVGAGI. CDR3 nucleotides: TGTGCCAGCAGTTTATCAGGGGGCACTGAAGCTTTCTTT. As protein: CASSLSGGTEAFF.

This clone showed up just once. This chain uses TRBV5-1 with TRBJ1-1; D unresolved. The CDR3 runs to 12 residues. From germline, CDR1 is SGHRS and CDR2 YFSETQ. V lost 2 bases to trimming and J lost 11 bases, with 13 bases between them. The CDR3 is CASSLNSGTAFF. The CDR3 nucleotides read TGCGCCAGCAGCTTAAACTCGGGTACGGCTTTCTTT.